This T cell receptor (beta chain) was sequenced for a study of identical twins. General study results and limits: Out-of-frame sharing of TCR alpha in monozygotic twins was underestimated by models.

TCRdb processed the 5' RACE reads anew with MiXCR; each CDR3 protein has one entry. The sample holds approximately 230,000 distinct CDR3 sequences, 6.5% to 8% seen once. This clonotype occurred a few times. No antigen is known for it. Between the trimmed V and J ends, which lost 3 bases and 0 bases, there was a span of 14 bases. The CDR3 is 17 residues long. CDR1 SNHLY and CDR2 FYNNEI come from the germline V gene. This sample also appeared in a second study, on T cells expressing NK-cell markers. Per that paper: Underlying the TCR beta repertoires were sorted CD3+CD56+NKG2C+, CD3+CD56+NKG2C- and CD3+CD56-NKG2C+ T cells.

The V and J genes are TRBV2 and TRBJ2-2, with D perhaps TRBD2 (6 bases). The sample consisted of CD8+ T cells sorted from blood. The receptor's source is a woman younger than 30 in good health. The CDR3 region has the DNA TGTGCCAGCAGTGAGTACCATCGGGGGACGAACACCGGGGAGCTGTTTTTT. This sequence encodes CASSEYHRGTNTGELFF. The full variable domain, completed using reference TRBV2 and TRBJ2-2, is EPEVTQTPSHQVTQMGQEVILRCVPISNHLYFYWYRQILGQKVEFLVSFYNNEISEKSEIFDDQFSVERPDGSNFTLKIRSTKLEDSAMYFCASSEYHRGTNTGELFFGEGSRLTVL.